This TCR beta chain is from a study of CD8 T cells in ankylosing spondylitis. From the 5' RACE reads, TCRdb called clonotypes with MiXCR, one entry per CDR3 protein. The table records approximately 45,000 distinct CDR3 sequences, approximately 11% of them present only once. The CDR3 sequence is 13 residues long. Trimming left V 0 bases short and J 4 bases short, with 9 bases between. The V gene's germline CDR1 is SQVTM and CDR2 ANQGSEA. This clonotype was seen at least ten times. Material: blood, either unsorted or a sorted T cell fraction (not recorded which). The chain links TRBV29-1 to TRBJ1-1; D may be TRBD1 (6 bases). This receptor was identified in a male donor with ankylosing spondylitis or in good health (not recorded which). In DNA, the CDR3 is TGCAGCGTTGAAGAGGGGGCCGGCACTGAAGCTTTCTTT. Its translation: CSVEEGAGTEAFF.